Sequencing of this T cell receptor (beta chain) was carried out in a study of shared clonotypes between healthy human individuals (dated by TCRdb to 2019 to 2021). Some background on the complete study: Two women and three men aged 18 to 49 years were included in the cohort. Libraries were prepared and TCR repertoires were sequenced by different laboratories using diverse techniques, in order to increase sequencing depth and limit assay-specific biases. For each donor, CD4 naive and CD4 memory were each run on three plates, CD8 naive on two plates, and CD8 memory on one plate. Per donor, leukapheresis produced somewhere between about 0.8 and 9.5 billion PBMCs. To estimate repertoire size and how much clonotypes are shared between individuals, the study performed deep sequencing of blood TCR repertoires from about five healthy adults.

Donors were healthy HIV-negative adults with no recently reported acute infections or vaccinations. Every donor was a Caucasian adult residing in Nashville, Tennessee, USA. CD4+ T cells were enriched through magnetic negative selection, after which naive cells were positively selected on CD45RA and the remaining negative fraction served as the memory subset. After blood collection by leukapheresis, PBMCs were isolated using Ficoll-Histopaque density gradient centrifugation and then cryopreserved in the vapor phase of liquid nitrogen. Purity and quantity of every magnetically sorted T cell population were checked by analytical flow cytometry. From each sorted fraction, genomic DNA was isolated and quantified by UV absorbance on a Nanodrop 2000c. In the case of this clone: It has no known antigen specificity. The sample holds no much larger clone one base away, and base qualities are not on file. Other DNA sequences in this sample translate to the same CDR3.

Findings and caveats that apply to the study as a whole: Pairwise subsampling led to the expectation that sequencing depth would affect the degree of clonotype sharing among donors. The small number of donors limited the genetic and exposure-history diversity represented. Even with the large sequencing depth, rarefaction of the sorted-subset datasets indicated that sequencing was incomplete. Around 5.4% of naive CD4, more than 3% of naive CD8, around 2.3% of memory CD4, and 0.35% to 0.5% of memory CD8 clonotypes were shared across several donors. Estimated clonotype richness was generally larger for naive than for memory subsets. Sampling was restricted to blood, and TCR repertoires in tissues likely differ from the TCR repertoires found in blood. Compared with non-shared clonotypes, clonotypes shared by all four sorted-subset donors had higher generation probabilities.

Using the deep immunoSEQ assay, multiplex PCR amplified TCR CDR3 regions from genomic DNA. Extracted genomic DNA from each cell subset was spread evenly across all wells of several immunoSEQ 96-well plates, with each plate serving as a replicate. For sorted subsets, about 220 ng of genomic DNA, equivalent to tens of thousands of T cell genomes, went into each replicate PCR. Purified libraries were measured with a Qubit 3.0 fluorometer, size-checked on a Bioanalyzer 2100, and measured again with the KAPA Library Quantification kit. Every immunoSEQ 96-well plate was sequenced on a dedicated single-read 150-cycle Illumina NextSeq 550 flow cell. In the paper's pipeline: The immunoSEQ output contained only junctional sequences without quality scores, so filtering could not match that applied to full-length reads. To assign V/J genes and CDR3, sequences were annotated against IMGT germline references using PyIR, a Python wrapper for IgBLAST v1.9. Any read was removed if the V/J assignment was weak (E-value above 1e-6), the CDR3 was missing, or the read contained stop codons, out-of-frame junctions, or ambiguous translated residues. V3J clonotypes were defined as sequences sharing the same inferred V gene, J gene, and CDR3 amino acid sequence. Percentage overlap between repertoires was computed as shared unique clonotypes divided by the size of the smaller repertoire. RTK rarefaction, the Chao1 estimator, and Recon v2.1 estimates of unobserved clonotypes were used to assess repertoire richness. For all TCRbeta clonotypes obtained by the gDNA method from several donors, generation probabilities were computed with OLGA. TCRdb re-hosts the immuneACCESS table, in-frame sequences only. Its copies lack some clones; in the studies checked, an unresolved V gene accounts for under half of them, and the cause for the rest is not known. That table gives V, J and clone size, and the DNA gave D and trimming. This sample holds more than 2,000,000 clones; 90% to 95% were observed only once. The ten largest clones capture about 0.39% of the sample.

This TCR was recovered from a man aged 18-30 years in good health. Some clones in this sample may be carry-over from other donors' samples. Sequenced sample: naive CD4+ T cells from PBMCs. The cell subset or site label corresponds to: CD45RA+ positively selected.

The sequenced DNA: TGTGCCAGCAGTTCAGGGGGTAGCAATCAGCCCCAGCATTTT. It encodes CASSSGGSNQPQHF. The chain employs TRBV28 and TRBJ1-5, and 7 junctional nucleotides match TRBD1. The CDR3 starts with the cysteine, ends with the phenylalanine, and has 14 residues. Kept here is only the CDR3 DNA, which spans 42 bases and is read in frame from base 1. V ends up 4 bases short and J 0 bases short, with an unmatched junction base count of 0. CDR1 and CDR2, looked up from the germline V gene, are MDHEN and SYDVKM.